Below, 12 T cell receptor delta chains from the same sample are listed, as sequenced in a study of γδ T cells in repeated Plasmodium falciparum infection. Vgamma9/Vdelta2+ and Vdelta2-negative gammadelta T cells were flow-sorted from PBMC for bulk sequencing. TCRdb used CATT to re-call clones from the multiplex PCR reads. The table has tens of thousands of delta-chain clones, 1.4% to 1.5% seen once. The sequenced sample consisted of gamma-delta T cells from blood. Source of these receptors: a pool of human donors (malaria-infected and uninfected, not separated).

In its sample, this clone was seen a few times. TCRdb assigns this DNA the protein of a much larger clone, which departs from its translation at residue 3; this likely reflects a read error, and the protein shown comes from translating the DNA. The chain employs TRDV1 and TRDJ1, with 8 bases identical to TRDD3. The CDR3 is 19 residues long. V lost 10 bases, J lost 0 bases, and 22 bases stayed unmatched. CDR1 is TSWWSYY and CDR2 is QGS in the germline V gene. DNA for the CDR3: TGTGCTCGTGGCCGTAGGCAACTCTGGGGGACATTAGACACCGATAAACTCATCTTT. It translates to CARGRRQLWGTLDTDKLIF.

Notes on this clone: The amino acid sequence in TCRdb belongs to a much larger clone and departs from this DNA's translation at residue 14, likely a sequencing read error; the sequence shown is translated from the DNA. J is TRDJ1 and V is TRDV1; TRDD3 might be the D (6 bases). Germline loops: CDR1 TSWWSYY, CDR2 QGS. CDR3 length: 19 residues. V gave up 0 bases and J gave up 3 bases, with 23 bases separating them. This chain's CDR3 is CALGELWPNSGGGSDKLIF. The CDR3 coding sequence is TGTGCTCTTGGGGAACTATGGCCAAATTCGGGGGGAGGCTCCGATAAACTCATCTTT.

In the case of this clone: A single base is all that separates this from a far larger clone, so a read error is likely. At the DNA level, this CDR3 is encoded by other sequences in the same sample as well. The J gene is TRDJ1, the V gene TRDV1; D perhaps matches TRDD2 (7 bases). CDR1 TSWWSYY and CDR2 QGS come from the germline V gene. CDR3 length: 21 residues. The DNA for the CDR3 is TGTGCCCTTGGGATAGAACGCGGTTCCTACATACCCCTTAGGGGCACCGATAAACTCATCTTT. As protein: CALGIERGSYIPLRGTDKLIF.

This clone was counted a single time. This chain uses TRDV1 with TRDJ1, with D possibly being TRDD3 (6 bases). In the absence of a J gene in TCRdb, the DNA was matched to germline to assign it here. Germline V gene lookup returns CDR1 TSWWSYY and CDR2 QGS. V shed 2 bases and J shed 0 bases, with 19 bases lying between them. The CDR3 is 18 residues long. The CDR3 coding sequence is TGTGCTCTTGGGGAAGCTAAGGAGGGGGGACTGTACACCGATAAACTCATCTTT. Translated: CALGEAKEGGLYTDKLIF.

This clone came up a few times. For this DNA, TCRdb reports the protein of a much larger clone, which diverges at residue 7, most likely from a read error; the protein presented here is translated directly from the DNA. The chain links TRDV2 to TRDJ1; TRDD3 agrees at 8 bases. Germline matching of the DNA provided the J gene here, since TCRdb leaves it blank. CDR1 is GEAIGNYY and CDR2 is EKD in the germline V gene. The J segment lost 0 bases and the V segment lost 0 bases, leaving 14 bases of the junction unmatched. This CDR3 region has 19 residues. CDR3 residues: CACDTLIGGSRGHTDKLIF. CDR3 bases: TGTGCCTGTGACACCCTGATTGGGGGATCCCGGGGCCACACCGATAAACTCATCTTT.

In its sample, this clone was seen many times. In DNA, the CDR3 is TGTGCTCTTGGGGAAATTTGGGCCTTCCTACTGGGGGATACCCCCCGGTACACCGATAAACTCATCTTT. This gives the protein CALGEIWAFLLGDTPRYTDKLIF. This chain connects TRDV1 to TRDJ1; 12 nucleotides line up with TRDD3. In the absence of a J gene in TCRdb, the DNA was matched to germline to assign it here. This CDR3 comprises 23 residues. Germline V CDR1 and CDR2: TSWWSYY, QGS. V trimming: 2 bases; J trimming: 0 bases; junction bases outside the gene matches: 22.

This clone was observed a handful of times. This likely reflects a read error, since a far larger clone is one base away. Other DNA sequences in this sample translate to the same CDR3. The genes are TRDV1 and TRDJ1; TRDD3 agrees at 13 bases. As TCRdb names no J gene, one was assigned here on the basis of a DNA match to germline. Germline-derived CDR1 and CDR2 are TSWWSYY and QGS. The CDR3 extends over 22 amino acids. The CDR3 spells CALGELRSYPYWGIRYTDKLIF. CDR3 coding DNA: TGTGCTCTCGGGGAACTACGCTCCTACCCCTACTGGGGGATACGGTACACCGATAAACTCATCTTT.

This clone was counted a few times. The TCRdb protein, from a much larger clone, departs from this DNA's translation at residue 12, likely by read error; the protein shown derives from the DNA. V and J are TRDV1 and TRDJ1; D not resolved. The CDR3 runs to 13 residues. Germline CDR1 reads TSWWSYY; CDR2 reads QGS. The CDR3 DNA follows: TGTGCTCTTGGGGAAAAGCCCCCGCGAGAACTCACCTTT. Its protein is CALGEKPPRELTF.

This clone was detected many times. TCRdb's protein for this DNA is that of a much larger clone and differs from the translation at residue 10, likely a read error; the protein shown is the DNA translation. This sequence joins TRDV1 and TRDJ1, with a weak D call TRDD3 (5 bases). The germline V and J ends were trimmed by 2 bases and 1 base, with 23 bases remaining between them. The CDR3 spans 19 residues. Germline CDR1 and CDR2: TSWWSYY and QGS. The CDR3 region is CALGERITRVIPPTDKLIF. Written as DNA, the CDR3 is TGTGCTCTTGGGGAAAGGATCACTAGGGTGATACCGCCCACCGATAAACTCATCTTT.

This clone was recorded at least ten times. The protein in TCRdb stems from a much larger clone and differs at residue 7 from this DNA's translation, likely a read error; here the protein is translated from the DNA. The chain has TRDV1 and TRDJ1, with 10 bases identical to TRDD3. Germline V gives CDR1 TSWWSYY, CDR2 QGS. V lost 2 bases to trimming and J lost 0 bases; unmatched junction nucleotides: 9. The CDR3 has 18 amino acids. The CDR3 bases are TGTGCTCTTGGGGAATTCGAGGGGGATACGGGGGACACCGATAAACTCATCTTT. Translating it yields CALGEFEGDTGDTDKLIF.

Remarks on this clone: Translating this DNA gives a protein that differs at residue 17 from the TCRdb one, which belongs to a much larger clone; a read error is likely, and the protein shown is this translation. V gene assignment gives TRDV2, but the J gene was left uncalled; the D call in the table, TRDD3, was not verified against the DNA. The germline gives CDR1 GEAIGNYY, CDR2 EKD. The CDR3 loop spans 19 amino acids. This CDR3 reads CACAPAFLLGDKNTDKPIF. The CDR3 DNA sequence: TGTGCCTGTGCCCCTGCCTTCCTACTGGGGGATAAAAACACCGATAAACCCATCTTT.

This clone was counted many times. This same CDR3 is encoded by further DNA sequences in the sample. J is TRDJ1 and V is TRDV1; maybe TRDD3 (5 bases). The CDR3 is 21 residues long. The V gene's germline CDR1 is TSWWSYY and CDR2 QGS. Trimming removed 0 bases at V and 3 bases at J, with 29 bases between. CDR3 loop: CALGELAPPWIHRYLSDKLIF. The CDR3 coding sequence is TGTGCTCTTGGGGAACTAGCTCCCCCTTGGATCCATCGATACCTTTCCGATAAACTCATCTTT.